This TCR beta chain was identified during a study of blood T cell repertoires in COVID-19. Study-level information: COVID-19 samples from acute and convalescent phases originated in the United States, Italy and Spain.

There are 16 residues in the CDR3. The germline CDR1 and CDR2 sequences are MDHEN and SYDVKM. V was clipped by 6 bases and J by 0 bases; unmatched bases: 9. Authors' analysis steps: Reference gene primer amplification gave nucleated cell count estimates. TCRdb's copy holds only in-frame clones and misses some; the assay was immunoSEQ multiplex PCR. That table gives V, J and clone size, and the DNA gave D and trimming. This repertoire shows 200,000 to 250,000 clones, nearly 90% found once; its top ten account for about 2.1%. This TCR derives from a woman aged 40 to 50 who had recovered from COVID-19. The sample comprised peripheral blood. The chain is built from TRBV28 and TRBJ1-2; 8 bases are a match to TRBD1. CDR3 region: CASSSPQGQANYGYTF. CDR3 DNA sequence: TGTGCCAGCAGCTCCCCCCAGGGACAGGCTAACTATGGCTACACCTTC.